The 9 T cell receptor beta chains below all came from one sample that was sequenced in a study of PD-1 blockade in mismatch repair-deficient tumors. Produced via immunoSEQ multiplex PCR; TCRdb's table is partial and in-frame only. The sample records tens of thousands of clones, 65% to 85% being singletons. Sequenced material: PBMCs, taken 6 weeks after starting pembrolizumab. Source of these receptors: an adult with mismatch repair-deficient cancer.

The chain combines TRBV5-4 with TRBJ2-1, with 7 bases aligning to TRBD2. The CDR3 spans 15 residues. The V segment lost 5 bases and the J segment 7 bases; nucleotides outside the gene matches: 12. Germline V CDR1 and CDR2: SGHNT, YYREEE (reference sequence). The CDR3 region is CASSLGGSTRNEQFF. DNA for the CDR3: TGTGCCAGCAGTCTGGGGGGGTCCACGAGGAATGAGCAGTTCTTC.

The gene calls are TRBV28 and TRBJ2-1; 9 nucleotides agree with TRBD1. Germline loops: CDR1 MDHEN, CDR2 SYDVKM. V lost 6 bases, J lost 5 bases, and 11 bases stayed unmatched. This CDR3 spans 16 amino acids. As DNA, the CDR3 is TGTGCCAGCAGCCCACTGGGACAGGGTATTAACAATGAGCAGTTCTTC. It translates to CASSPLGQGINNEQFF.

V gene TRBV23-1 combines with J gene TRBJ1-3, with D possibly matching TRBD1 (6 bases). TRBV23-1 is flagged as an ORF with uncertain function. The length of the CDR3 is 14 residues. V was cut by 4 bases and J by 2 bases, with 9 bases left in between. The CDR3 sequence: CASSRGQTGNTIYF. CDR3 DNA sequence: TGCGCCAGCAGTCGGGGGCAGACTGGAAACACCATATATTTT.

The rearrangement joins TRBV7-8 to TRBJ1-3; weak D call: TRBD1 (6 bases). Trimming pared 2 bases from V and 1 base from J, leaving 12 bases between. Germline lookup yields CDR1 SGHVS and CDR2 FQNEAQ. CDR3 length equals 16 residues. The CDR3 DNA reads TGTGCCAGCAGCTTAAACAGGGTAGAATCTGGAAACACCATATATTTT. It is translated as CASSLNRVESGNTIYF.

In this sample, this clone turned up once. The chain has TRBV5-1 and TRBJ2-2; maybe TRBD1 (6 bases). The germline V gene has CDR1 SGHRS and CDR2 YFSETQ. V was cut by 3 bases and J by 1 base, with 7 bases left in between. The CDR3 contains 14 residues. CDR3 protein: CASSWGQNTGELFF. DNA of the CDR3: TGCGCCAGCAGCTGGGGACAGAACACCGGGGAGCTGTTTTTT.

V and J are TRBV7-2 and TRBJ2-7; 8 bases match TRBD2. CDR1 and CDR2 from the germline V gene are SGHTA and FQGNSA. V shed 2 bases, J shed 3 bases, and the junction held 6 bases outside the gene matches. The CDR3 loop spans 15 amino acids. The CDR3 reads CASSLNEREYYEQYF. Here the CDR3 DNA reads TGTGCCAGCAGCTTAAATGAGCGGGAGTACTACGAGCAGTACTTC.

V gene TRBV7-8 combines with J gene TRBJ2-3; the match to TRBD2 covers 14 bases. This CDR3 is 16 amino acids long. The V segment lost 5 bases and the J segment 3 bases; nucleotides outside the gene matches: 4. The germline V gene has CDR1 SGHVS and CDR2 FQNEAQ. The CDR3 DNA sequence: TGTGCCAGCAGCCCTCGGACTAGCGGGGGGACAGATACGCAGTATTTT. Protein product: CASSPRTSGGTDTQYF.

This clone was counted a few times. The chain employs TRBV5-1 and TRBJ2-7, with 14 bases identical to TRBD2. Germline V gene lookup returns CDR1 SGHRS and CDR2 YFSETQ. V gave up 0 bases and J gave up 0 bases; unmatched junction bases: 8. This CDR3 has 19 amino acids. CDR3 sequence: CASSLGLAGGPLSSYEQYF. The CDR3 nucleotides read TGCGCCAGCAGCTTGGGACTAGCGGGAGGGCCCCTGAGCTCCTACGAGCAGTACTTC.

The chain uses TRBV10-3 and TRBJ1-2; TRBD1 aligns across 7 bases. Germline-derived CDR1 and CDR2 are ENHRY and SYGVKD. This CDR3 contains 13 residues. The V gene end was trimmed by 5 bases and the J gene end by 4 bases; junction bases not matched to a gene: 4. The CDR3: CAISNRGGYGYTF. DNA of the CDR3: TGTGCCATCAGTAACAGGGGCGGCTATGGCTACACCTTC.